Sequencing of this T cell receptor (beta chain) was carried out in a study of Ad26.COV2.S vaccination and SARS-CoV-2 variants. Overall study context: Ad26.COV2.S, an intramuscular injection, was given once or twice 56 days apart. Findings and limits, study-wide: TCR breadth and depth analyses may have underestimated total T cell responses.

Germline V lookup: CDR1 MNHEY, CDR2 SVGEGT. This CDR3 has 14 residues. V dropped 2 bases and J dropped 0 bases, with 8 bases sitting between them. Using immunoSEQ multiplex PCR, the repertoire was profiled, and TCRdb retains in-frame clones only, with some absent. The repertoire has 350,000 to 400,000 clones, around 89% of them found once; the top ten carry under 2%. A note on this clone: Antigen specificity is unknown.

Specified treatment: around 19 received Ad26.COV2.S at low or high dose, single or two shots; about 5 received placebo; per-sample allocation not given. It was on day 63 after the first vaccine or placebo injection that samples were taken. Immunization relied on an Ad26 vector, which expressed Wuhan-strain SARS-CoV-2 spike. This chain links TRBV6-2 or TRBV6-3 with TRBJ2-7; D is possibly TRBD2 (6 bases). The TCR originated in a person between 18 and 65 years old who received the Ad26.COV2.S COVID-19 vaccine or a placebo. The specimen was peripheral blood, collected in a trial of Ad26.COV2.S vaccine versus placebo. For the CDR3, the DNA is TGTGCCAGCAGTTACCGGGACTTCTCCTACGAGCAGTACTTC. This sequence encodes CASSYRDFSYEQYF.